These 20 T cell receptor beta chains originate from one sample sequenced in a study of technical replicates of blood from a handful of donors (dated by TCRdb to about 2017). Receptor amplification or capture employed the immunoSEQ multiplex PCR assay. The table was pulled from immuneACCESS by TCRdb, which kept in-frame rearrangements only. Such tables lose some clones; where checked, under half of the loss comes from unresolved V genes, and the rest has no known cause. For this sample there are approximately 70,000 clones; roughly 90% appear just once. Of the sample, 0.36% is held by the ten largest clones. Sequenced material: T cells isolated from PBMCs. Receptor source: a human donor in good health.

J is TRBJ1-2 and V is TRBV6-5; 8 positions agree with TRBD1. V gave up 0 bases and J gave up 4 bases; unmatched junction bases: 4. Per germline, CDR1 MNHEY and CDR2 SVGAGI. This CDR3 contains 15 residues. The CDR3 DNA is TGTGCCAGCAGTTACTCGCAGGGGGCGATCTATGGCTACACCTTC. Protein sequence: CASSYSQGAIYGYTF.

V usage is TRBV19 and J usage is TRBJ2-7; 8 nucleotides align to TRBD2. Trimming took 4 bases from V and 2 from J; bases not matched to a gene: 7. Looked up from germline, CDR1 is LNHDA and CDR2 is SQIVND (reference sequence). The CDR3 is made up of 15 amino acids. The CDR3 nucleotides are TGTGCCAGTAGTACGCGGGAGGACCTAACCTACGAGCAGTACTTC. The encoded protein is CASSTREDLTYEQYF.

The chain combines TRBV11-3 with TRBJ2-5; D gene unclear. Trimming shortened V by 5 bases and J by 2 bases, and 9 bases separated the two germline ends. In germline, CDR1 is SGHNT, CDR2 YENEEA. This CDR3 region has 13 residues. The CDR3 bases are TGTGCCAGCAGCCACAGCCTTCAAGAGACCCAGTACTTC. Its protein product is CASSHSLQETQYF.

The rearrangement joins TRBV6-1 to TRBJ2-5; weak D call: TRBD1 (5 bases). Trimming pared 5 bases from V and 5 bases from J, leaving 18 bases between. CDR1 is MNHNS and CDR2 is SASEGT in the germline V gene. The length of the CDR3 is 15 residues. The CDR3 nucleotides read TGTGCCAGCAGTACTTTTGTTGGGGCCGGGGAGACCCAGTACTTC. Encoded protein: CASSTFVGAGETQYF.

This rearrangement joins TRBV5-4 to TRBJ2-7; no clear D. The length of the CDR3 is 12 residues. From germline, CDR1 is SGHNT and CDR2 YYREEE (reference sequence). The germline V and J ends were trimmed by 7 bases and 0 bases, with 8 bases remaining between them. CDR3 amino acids: CASLLYSYEQYF. The CDR3 DNA sequence: TGTGCCAGCCTCCTATACTCCTACGAGCAGTACTTC.

The chain uses TRBV7-6 and TRBJ2-7; D perhaps matches TRBD1 (6 bases). The V gene's germline CDR1 is SGHVS and CDR2 FNYEAQ. The CDR3 length is 13 residues. V was pared by 5 bases and J by 3 bases, with 11 bases between. The CDR3 region is CASSPQGDYEQYF. The CDR3 nucleotides are TGTGCCAGCAGCCCACAGGGAGACTACGAGCAGTACTTC.

The chain combines TRBV28 with TRBJ2-2; D might be TRBD1 (5 bases). V gave up 2 bases and J gave up 5 bases, with 9 bases separating them. Germline-derived CDR1 and CDR2 are MDHEN and SYDVKM. This CDR3 spans 14 amino acids. CDR3 sequence (DNA): TGTGCCAGCAGTTTAATCCAGGGAACCGGGGAGCTGTTTTTT. This sequence encodes CASSLIQGTGELFF.

The chain couples TRBV10-3 to TRBJ1-1, with a tentative D call TRBD1 (6 bases). This CDR3 region has 15 residues. Deletions cut 1 base from V and 1 base from J, with 10 bases between. Germline CDR1 ENHRY, CDR2 SYGVKD. The CDR3 loop reads CAISEYGGRNTEAFF. The CDR3 coding sequence is TGTGCCATCAGTGAGTATGGGGGCCGGAACACTGAAGCTTTCTTT.

The V gene is TRBV19, the J gene TRBJ1-2; 8 nucleotides agree with TRBD1. Per germline, CDR1 LNHDA and CDR2 SQIVND (reference sequence). The V gene end was trimmed by 3 bases and the J gene end by 7 bases; junction bases not matched to a gene: 10. CDR3 length equals 15 residues. CDR3: CASSIPRTGLGGYTF. The CDR3 DNA reads as TGTGCCAGTAGTATCCCGAGGACAGGGCTCGGTGGCTACACCTTC. Complete variable domain (other parts from reference TRBV19 and TRBJ1-2): DGGITQSPKYLFRKEGQNVTLSCEQNLNHDAMYWYRQDPGQGLRLIYYSQIVNDFQKGDIAEGYSVSREKKESFPLTVTSAQKNPTAFYLCASSIPRTGLGGYTFGSGTRLTVV.

This chain links TRBV19 with TRBJ2-3; 11 bases match TRBD2. The CDR3 runs to 15 residues. Looked up from germline, CDR1 is LNHDA and CDR2 is SQIVND (reference sequence). Germline trimming cut 5 bases from V and 3 bases from J; bases unmatched to any gene: 4. CDR3 residues: CASSFTSGRTDTQYF. CDR3 DNA: TGTGCCAGTAGTTTTACTAGCGGGAGAACAGATACGCAGTATTTT.

A single count supports this clone. The chain carries TRBV7-8 and TRBJ2-5; D possibly corresponds to TRBD1 (5 bases). The V end lost 5 bases, the J end lost 5 bases, and 24 bases lay between the germline ends. CDR3 length: 17 residues. The germline CDR1 and CDR2 sequences are SGHVS and FQNEAQ. Here the CDR3 DNA reads TGTGCCAGCAGCCCAACATACCAGGGCTTTCCAAGGGAGACCCAGTACTTC. Residues: CASSPTYQGFPRETQYF.

The V call is TRBV27, the J call TRBJ1-1; D is ambiguous. Germline V gene lookup returns CDR1 MNHEY and CDR2 SMNVEV (reference sequence). CDR3 length: 13 residues. The V and J ends lost 4 bases and 1 base respectively, with 7 bases between them. CDR3 DNA: TGTGCCAGCAGTTGGGCCCCGAACACTGAAGCTTTCTTT. The encoded protein is CASSWAPNTEAFF.

V and J are TRBV7-9 and TRBJ2-7; perhaps TRBD2 as D (6 bases). The germline V gene encodes CDR1 SEHNR and CDR2 FQNEAQ (reference sequence). V was trimmed by 5 bases and J by 5 bases, leaving 16 bases between them. The CDR3 runs 14 residues. This chain's CDR3 is CASSRAGAADEQYF. CDR3 bases: TGTGCCAGCAGCCGAGCGGGTGCGGCGGACGAGCAGTACTTC.

This rearrangement joins TRBV27 to TRBJ2-2, with 9 bases that match TRBD2. CDR3 length: 17 amino acids. Unmatched junction bases numbered 13, after V lost 5 bases and J lost 6 bases. The germline CDR1 and CDR2 sequences are MNHEY and SMNVEV (reference sequence). The CDR3 here is CASSGRLAGGPPGELFF. For the CDR3, the DNA is TGTGCCAGCAGTGGTCGTCTGGCGGGAGGGCCTCCCGGGGAGCTGTTTTTT.

The CDR3 here is CASSVGTSGLETQYF. In DNA, the CDR3 is TGTGCCAGCAGCGTAGGCACTAGCGGGCTAGAGACCCAGTACTTC. This chain connects TRBV9 to TRBJ2-5, with 9 bases lining up with TRBD2. Trimming at V came to 0 bases and at J to 4 bases, leaving 4 bases not matched to a gene. Germline V gene lookup returns CDR1 SGDLS and CDR2 YYNGEE. The CDR3 totals 15 residues.

The chain has TRBV29-1 and TRBJ1-2; D not certain. The CDR3 totals 18 residues. Germline V gene data show CDR1 as SQVTM and CDR2 as ANQGSEA. V lost 6 bases and J lost 0, with 26 bases in between. The CDR3 here is CSVVVQSGHLSPNYGYTF. The CDR3 nucleotides read TGCAGCGTAGTCGTCCAATCAGGCCATCTTTCCCCTAACTATGGCTACACCTTC.

This chain uses TRBV29-1 with TRBJ1-3; weak D call: TRBD1 (5 bases). CDR3 size: 13 residues. The V end was cut by 3 bases, the J end by 3 bases, with 9 bases between. Germline assignment: CDR1 SQVTM and CDR2 ANQGSEA. CDR3 sequence reads: CSVDGGGGNTIYF. CDR3 in DNA: TGCAGCGTTGATGGGGGAGGTGGAAACACCATATATTTT. The whole variable domain, filled in from reference TRBV29-1 and TRBJ1-3, reads SAVISQKPSRDICQRGTSLTIQCQVDSQVTMMFWYRQQPGQSLTLIATANQGSEATYESGFVIDKFPISRPNLTFSTLTVSNMSPEDSSIYLCSVDGGGGNTIYFGEGSWLTVV.

This chain links TRBV29-1 with TRBJ1-1, with D tentatively TRBD1 (6 bases). CDR1 and CDR2 from the germline V gene are SQVTM and ANQGSEA. This CDR3 is 14 amino acids long. V was shortened by 4 bases and J by 0 bases, with 12 bases between the two germline ends. The DNA for the CDR3 is TGCAGCGTTGGTAGGGGGACTATGAACACTGAAGCTTTCTTT. This sequence encodes CSVGRGTMNTEAFF.

The genes are TRBV9 and TRBJ2-3; D gene uncertain. Trimming removed 0 bases at V and 3 bases at J, with 14 bases between. The V gene's germline CDR1 is SGDLS and CDR2 YYNGEE. There are 16 residues in the CDR3. As DNA, the CDR3 is TGTGCCAGCAGCGTAGCATCGGTAGCCTATACAGATACGCAGTATTTT. Translated: CASSVASVAYTDTQYF.

J is TRBJ1-1 and V is TRBV20-1; 7 bases map to TRBD1. The V segment lost 2 bases and the J segment 6 bases; nucleotides outside the gene matches: 0. The CDR3 extends over 11 amino acids. Germline assignment: CDR1 DFQATT and CDR2 SNEGSKA (reference sequence). CDR3 bases: TGCAGTGCTAGACAGGGGGCTGAAGCTTTCTTT. It encodes CSARQGAEAFF.